This T cell receptor beta chain came from a study of CD8 T cells in ankylosing spondylitis. This CDR3 is 13 amino acids long. Germline V gives CDR1 SGHVS, CDR2 FQNEAQ. V dropped 5 bases and J dropped 4 bases, with 11 bases sitting between them. General study findings and limits: Disease-linked clones bore a CD8+ phenotype and were relatively rare in peripheral blood. The authors reported significant enrichment of disease-linked clones in matched ankylosing spondylitis synovial fluid. Earlier reports found some motif variants in synovial fluid and blood in reactive arthritis.

TCRdb reanalysed the 5' RACE reads using MiXCR and keeps one entry per CDR3 protein. The sample records just over 300,000 distinct CDR3 sequences, 20% being singletons. As regards this clonotype: Its antigen is as yet unknown.

The chain has TRBV7-8 and TRBJ1-1; D is uncertain. Sequenced sample: blood, either unsorted or a sorted T cell fraction (not recorded which). The source is a female donor with ankylosing spondylitis or in good health (not recorded which). The DNA of the CDR3 is TGTGCCAGCAGCGCGGCCCTGGGCACTGAAGCTTTCTTT. Translating gives CASSAALGTEAFF.